One sample yielded the 21 T cell receptor beta chains listed below, sequenced in a study of cytomegalovirus exposure and HLA in healthy donors. Researchers ran the PCR with 60 Vbeta and 13 Jbeta primers. The data were produced by immunoSEQ multiplex PCR, yet TCRdb's version contains in-frame clones alone and is incomplete. The data show about 170,000 clones, with 85% seen just once and 1% held by the top ten. Sequenced material: PBMCs. These receptor sequences come from a boy aged 2-9 years in good health and CMV-seronegative.

This chain joins TRBV28 and TRBJ2-1, with TRBD2 identical over 7 bases. After removal of 7 bases from V and 7 bases from J, the junction contained 10 bases not matched to a gene. Germline V gives CDR1 MDHEN, CDR2 SYDVKM. The CDR3 extends over 14 amino acids. For the CDR3, the DNA is TGTGCCAGCACCTCGTTACTAGCGCTTAATGAGCAGTTCTTC. Translating gives CASTSLLALNEQFF.

This clone was seen only once. Other nucleotide sequences in the sample specify the same CDR3. The gene calls are TRBV28 and TRBJ1-1, with D possibly matching TRBD1 (6 bases). Germline V lookup: CDR1 MDHEN, CDR2 SYDVKM. V shed 2 bases and J shed 5 bases, with 6 bases lying between them. This CDR3 spans 12 amino acids. The CDR3 sequence is CASSLRGTEAFF. The CDR3 region has the DNA TGTGCCAGCAGTTTAAGGGGGACTGAAGCTTTCTTT.

The rearrangement joins TRBV7-9 to TRBJ2-3; 9 bases agree with TRBD2. Germline V CDR1 and CDR2: SEHNR, FQNEAQ (reference sequence). The CDR3 totals 16 residues. V trimming: 5 bases; J trimming: 2 bases; junction bases outside the gene matches: 8. CDR3 loop: CASSRQLAGNTDTQYF. CDR3 nucleotide sequence: TGTGCCAGCAGCCGACAACTAGCGGGCAACACAGATACGCAGTATTTT.

This clone was detected a few times. V and J are TRBV6-5 and TRBJ1-1; D may be TRBD1 (6 bases). Germline assignment: CDR1 MNHEY and CDR2 SVGAGI. V lost 6 bases, J lost 5 bases, and 16 bases lay in between. This CDR3 has 14 amino acids. CDR3 sequence reads: CASSGGRRFTEAFF. The CDR3 nucleotides are TGTGCCAGCAGCGGGGGGCGTAGATTTACTGAAGCTTTCTTT.

The rearrangement uses TRBV30 and TRBJ2-1; D gene ambiguous. Germline V gene sequence: CDR1 GTSNPN, CDR2 SVGIG (reference sequence). Trimming left V 4 bases short and J 2 bases short, with 12 bases between. This CDR3 is built from 14 residues. The CDR3 nucleotides are TGTGCCTGGATGGGCCACCGCACCTACAATGAGCAGTTCTTC. It yields the protein CAWMGHRTYNEQFF.

The gene calls are TRBV28 and TRBJ1-4; 7 bases fit TRBD1. J lost 3 bases, V lost 8 bases, and 9 bases had no gene match. Looked up from germline, CDR1 is MDHEN and CDR2 is SYDVKM. The CDR3 is 15 amino acids. In nucleotides, the CDR3 is TGTGCCAGCGCGGGGCTCAGGGGGGCTAATGAAAAACTGTTTTTT. Translating it yields CASAGLRGANEKLFF.

In its sample, this clone was seen a few times. This chain joins TRBV5-4 and TRBJ2-3; possible D gene TRBD2, 5 bases. V lost 7 bases and J 1 base, leaving 16 bases between the germline ends. Germline CDR1 reads SGHNT; CDR2 reads YYREEE (reference sequence). This CDR3 contains 15 residues. The CDR3 nucleotides read TGTGCCAGCCCGCTCGATCCGGGATGCACAGATACGCAGTATTTT. Its protein product is CASPLDPGCTDTQYF.

The V gene is TRBV5-6, the J gene TRBJ1-5; D possibly corresponds to TRBD1 (6 bases). This CDR3 has 14 residues. With 5 bases removed from V and 2 bases from J, the gap between germline ends came to 11 bases. Germline V gives CDR1 SGHDT, CDR2 YYEEEE. CDR3 in amino acids: CASSQQGGNQPQHF. The CDR3 DNA follows: TGTGCCAGCAGTCAACAGGGCGGCAATCAGCCCCAGCATTTT.

The genes are TRBV29-1 and TRBJ1-2; D is undetermined. Germline loops: CDR1 SQVTM, CDR2 ANQGSEA. CDR3 length equals 15 residues. Between the trimmed V and J ends, which lost 0 bases and 6 bases, there was a span of 17 bases. The CDR3 DNA is TGCAGCGTTGAAGATCTTGGGTCAGGCTCCCATGGCTACACCTTC. It codes for CSVEDLGSGSHGYTF.

The chain links TRBV25-1 to TRBJ1-4; D is unclear. The CDR3 has 14 amino acids. Per germline, CDR1 MGHDK and CDR2 SYGVNS. The V end was cut by 1 base, the J end by 4 bases, with 7 bases between. The CDR3: CASSEWRRNEKLFF. DNA for the CDR3: TGTGCCAGCAGTGAATGGCGGCGTAATGAAAAACTGTTTTTT.

The chain links TRBV7-9 to TRBJ2-5; D remains unclear. There are 16 residues in the CDR3. Germline V CDR1 and CDR2: SEHNR, FQNEAQ (reference sequence). V was pared by 1 base and J by 0 bases, with 12 bases between. CDR3 region: CASSLDGRLYQETQYF. CDR3 sequence (DNA): TGTGCCAGCAGCTTAGATGGGCGTCTTTACCAAGAGACCCAGTACTTC.

The rearrangement uses TRBV2 and TRBJ2-1; TRBD2 agrees at 11 bases. V gave up 5 bases and J gave up 0 bases; unmatched junction bases: 6. Germline V gene lookup returns CDR1 SNHLY and CDR2 FYNNEI. The CDR3 length is 17 residues. The CDR3 region has the DNA TGTGCCAGCAGTACCGGGACTAGCGGATACTCCTACAATGAGCAGTTCTTC. Protein sequence: CASSTGTSGYSYNEQFF. Full variable domain (rest looked up from reference TRBV2 and TRBJ2-1): EPEVTQTPSHQVTQMGQEVILRCVPISNHLYFYWYRQILGQKVEFLVSFYNNEISEKSEIFDDQFSVERPDGSNFTLKIRSTKLEDSAMYFCASSTGTSGYSYNEQFFGPGTRLTVL.

This clone came up once. The chain links TRBV6-5 to TRBJ1-2, with D perhaps TRBD1 (6 bases). The CDR3 is 12 amino acids. Germline V gene lookup returns CDR1 MNHEY and CDR2 SVGAGI. The V and J ends lost 6 bases and 8 bases respectively, with 13 bases between them. The CDR3 coding sequence is TGTGCCAGCAGGTCACAGGGATGGGGCTACACCTTC. Translation: CASRSQGWGYTF.

This clone occurred once. The rearrangement uses TRBV4-1 and TRBJ2-5; 15 nucleotides align to TRBD2. The J call may be in error: the DNA end matches TRBJ2-7 better. CDR1 is MGHRA and CDR2 is YSYEKL in the germline V gene. This CDR3 comprises 19 residues. The CDR3: CASSQAPRTSGRARYEQYF. CDR3 in DNA: TGCGCCAGCAGCCAGGCCCCAAGGACTAGCGGGAGGGCCAGATACGAGCAGTACTTC.

The table lists this clone with a count of one. The genes are TRBV19 and TRBJ1-6, with 8 bases lining up with TRBD1. Germline trimming cut 5 bases from V and 8 bases from J; bases unmatched to any gene: 2. CDR3 length: 13 residues. The germline CDR1 and CDR2 sequences are LNHDA and SQIVND (reference sequence). The CDR3 loop reads CASSSDRDSPLHF. The CDR3 nucleotides read TGTGCCAGTAGTTCGGACAGGGATTCACCCCTCCACTTT.

Details on this clone: Other nucleotide sequences from this sample produce the same CDR3. The V call is TRBV5-1, the J call TRBJ1-2; 9 bases are shared with TRBD1. Unmatched junction bases numbered 2, after V lost 4 bases and J lost 7 bases. From germline, CDR1 is SGHRS and CDR2 YFSETQ. The CDR3 is 12 residues long. The CDR3, as DNA: TGCGCCAGCAGCCCGGACAGGGGTGGCTACACCTTC. This encodes CASSPDRGGYTF. Complete variable domain (other parts from reference TRBV5-1 and TRBJ1-2): KAGVTQTPRYLIKTRGQQVTLSCSPISGHRSVSWYQQTPGQGLQFLFEYFSETQRNKGNFPGRFSGRQFSNSRSEMNVSTLELGDSALYLCASSPDRGGYTFGSGTRLTVV.

The rearrangement uses TRBV19 and TRBJ2-3, with 8 nucleotides matching TRBD1. This CDR3 has 15 amino acids. CDR1 is LNHDA and CDR2 is SQIVND in the germline V gene (reference sequence). V lost 5 bases and J lost 2; bases outside the gene matches: 6. Here the CDR3 DNA reads TGTGCCAGTAGTGCCTCCAGGGGGCCCACAGATACGCAGTATTTT. Amino acid sequence: CASSASRGPTDTQYF.

Details on this clone: One junction end disagrees with the germline gene, perhaps due to a read error. The rearrangement uses TRBV6-1 and TRBJ1-2; maybe TRBD1 (5 bases). This CDR3 contains 14 residues. Per germline, CDR1 MNHNS and CDR2 SASEGT. The CDR3 DNA reads TGTGCCAGCAGTCCCTCAATACAGGCATATGGCCACACCTTC. Protein: CASSPSIQAYGHTF.

The chain carries TRBV10-3 and TRBJ1-2; D uncertain. The CDR3 has 13 amino acids. From germline, CDR1 is ENHRY and CDR2 SYGVKD. V lost 4 bases, J lost 2 bases, and 8 bases lay in between. The CDR3 protein is CAISGGGNYGYTF. Here the CDR3 DNA reads TGTGCCATCAGTGGGGGAGGGAACTATGGCTACACCTTC.

The rearrangement joins TRBV25-1 to TRBJ1-4; D perhaps matches TRBD1 (6 bases). This CDR3 is 13 amino acids long. V lost 7 bases and J lost 8, with 14 bases in between. The germline CDR1 and CDR2 sequences are MGHDK and SYGVNS. CDR3 amino acids: CASKEGGREKLFF. DNA of the CDR3: TGTGCCAGCAAAGAGGGGGGGAGGGAAAAACTGTTTTTT.

The V call is TRBV2, the J call TRBJ2-3; TRBD2 might be the D (5 bases). CDR3 length: 13 amino acids. Germline-derived CDR1 and CDR2 are SNHLY and FYNNEI. With 1 base removed from V and 9 bases from J, the gap between germline ends came to 11 bases. The CDR3 DNA sequence: TGTGCCAGCAGTGAAGGTCGGGGATACACGCAGTATTTT. Translating gives CASSEGRGYTQYF.